This entry describes one T cell receptor beta chain. CDR1 and CDR2 from the germline V gene are GTSNPN and SVGIG (reference sequence). The CDR3 consists of 13 residues. The J segment lost 5 bases and the V segment lost 7 bases, leaving 6 bases of the junction unmatched. Sequencing was performed with immunoSEQ multiplex PCR; in TCRdb, only in-frame clones are kept and a portion is missing. The sample includes hundreds of thousands of clones, about 96% of them seen just once. CD45RO negativity and positive selection for CCR7 defined naive CD8 cells, a population that excluded terminally differentiated effector memory CD45RA+ cells. This entry is derived from a study of shared clonotypes between healthy human individuals.

Sample: naive CD8+ T cells sorted from blood. The rearrangement links TRBV30 to TRBJ2-1; TRBD2 agrees at 9 bases. The receptor was isolated from a man aged 30-40 years in good health. CDR3 bases: TGTGCCTTACTAGCGGGTCTCCACAATGAGCAGTTCTTC. It is translated as CALLAGLHNEQFF.